One sample yielded the 19 T cell receptor beta chains listed below, sequenced in a study of blood T cell repertoires in COVID-19 (dated by TCRdb to the early 2020s). Libraries were made using the immunoSEQ multiplex PCR assay. The immuneACCESS repertoire file appears here via TCRdb, limited to in-frame rearrangements. These files lack a portion of the clones; in checked studies, under half of the deficit traces to unresolved V genes, and the cause of the others is not known. A total of more than 85,000 clones appear in this sample, roughly four fifths of them only once. The biggest ten clones account for approximately 4% of the sample. The sample taken for sequencing was peripheral blood. The receptors derive from a man in his sixties with acute or convalescent COVID-19.

This chain links TRBV11-3 with TRBJ2-7, with 10 bases matching TRBD2. This CDR3 spans 17 amino acids. The ends lost 1 base at V and 0 bases at J; junction bases unmatched: 6. From germline, CDR1 is SGHNT and CDR2 YENEEA. The CDR3 bases are TGTGCCAGCAGCTTAGGTCCTAGCGGGAGTCACTCCTACGAGCAGTACGTC. This codes for CASSLGPSGSHSYEQYV.

The chain's CDR3 is CASSERSGVIYNEQFF. CDR3 DNA sequence: TGTGCCAGCAGTGAAAGGAGCGGGGTAATTTACAATGAGCAGTTCTTC. The chain couples TRBV25-1 to TRBJ2-1; TRBD2 aligns across 7 bases. CDR3 length: 16 amino acids. The junction had 8 bases not matched to a gene; V was cut back by 2 bases and J by 4 bases. CDR1 MGHDK and CDR2 SYGVNS come from the germline V gene.

V usage is TRBV19 and J usage is TRBJ1-2, with 8 nucleotides matching TRBD1. Losses at the gene ends were 3 bases for V and 5 bases for J; bases not matched to a gene: 8. The V gene's germline CDR1 is LNHDA and CDR2 SQIVND (reference sequence). The CDR3 has 15 residues. The DNA for the CDR3 is TGTGCCAGTAGTATTATCGAGACAGGGGTGTATGGCTACACCTTC. This codes for CASSIIETGVYGYTF. Variable domain in full (rest from reference TRBV19 and TRBJ1-2): DGGITQSPKYLFRKEGQNVTLSCEQNLNHDAMYWYRQDPGQGLRLIYYSQIVNDFQKGDIAEGYSVSREKKESFPLTVTSAQKNPTAFYLCASSIIETGVYGYTFGSGTRLTVV.

This chain links TRBV18 with TRBJ2-5; 7 bases fit TRBD2. V shed 2 bases, J shed 5 bases, and the junction held 5 bases outside the gene matches. The CDR3 extends over 14 amino acids. Germline V gene lookup returns CDR1 KGHSH and CDR2 LQKENI. Written as DNA, the CDR3 is TGTGCCAGCTCACCAGCGGGAGCGGGGGAGACCCAGTACTTC. It is translated as CASSPAGAGETQYF.

This rearrangement joins TRBV9 to TRBJ1-6, with D unclear. CDR1 is SGDLS and CDR2 is YYNGEE in the germline V gene. CDR3 size: 13 residues. Trimming took off 3 bases at V and 15 bases at J, with 16 bases between the two ends. This chain's CDR3 is CASSANNRGVLHF. The DNA for the CDR3 is TGTGCCAGCAGCGCAAATAATCGGGGTGTCCTCCACTTT.

This rearrangement joins TRBV7-9 to TRBJ1-2; D is perhaps TRBD1 (5 bases). The V gene lost 5 bases and the J gene lost 4 bases, with 14 bases spanning the gap. The CDR3 is 14 amino acids. Per the germline V gene, CDR1 is SEHNR and CDR2 is FQNEAQ (reference sequence). CDR3 nucleotide sequence: TGTGCCAGCAGCGAGCAGGGTAGGGTCTATGGCTACACCTTC. It translates to CASSEQGRVYGYTF.

The J gene is TRBJ1-2, the V gene TRBV6-5, with 8 bases aligning to TRBD1. V gave up 5 bases and J gave up 2 bases; unmatched junction bases: 4. Per germline, CDR1 MNHEY and CDR2 SVGAGI. The CDR3 covers 14 residues. CDR3 amino acids: CASSPRTGNYGYTF. CDR3 nucleotide sequence: TGTGCCAGCAGTCCCCGGACAGGGAACTATGGCTACACCTTC.

V usage is TRBV18 and J usage is TRBJ2-7, with TRBD1 matching over 9 bases. The CDR3 runs 15 residues. V was pared by 3 bases and J by 2 bases, with 5 bases of the junction left unmatched. Germline V gene data show CDR1 as KGHSH and CDR2 as LQKENI. The CDR3 here is CASSPGTGITYEQYF. DNA of the CDR3: TGTGCCAGCTCACCGGGGACAGGGATTACCTACGAGCAGTACTTC. The whole variable domain, filled in from reference TRBV18 and TRBJ2-7, reads NAGVMQNPRHLVRRRGQEARLRCSPMKGHSHVYWYRQLPEEGLKFMVYLQKENIIDESGMPKERFSAEFPKEGPSILRIQQVVRGDSAAYFCASSPGTGITYEQYFGPGTRLTVT.

This rearrangement joins TRBV7-8 to TRBJ1-4; D is possibly TRBD1 (6 bases). Trimming pared 1 base from V and 4 bases from J, leaving 13 bases between. The CDR3 is 16 amino acids. The germline V gene encodes CDR1 SGHVS and CDR2 FQNEAQ. The CDR3 is CASSLGPTGINEKLFF. CDR3 coding DNA: TGTGCCAGCAGCTTAGGACCGACAGGAATTAATGAAAAACTGTTTTTT.

This rearrangement joins TRBV3-1 (or the pseudogene TRBV3-2) to TRBJ2-3, with 7 bases lining up with TRBD2. This CDR3 has 13 amino acids. V was clipped by 6 bases and J by 4 bases; unmatched bases: 4. Germline V gene sequence: CDR1 LGHDT, CDR2 YNNKEL (reference sequence). In DNA form, the CDR3 reads TGTGCCAGCAGAACTAGCGACGCAGATACGCAGTATTTT. This translates into CASRTSDADTQYF.

The chain recombines TRBV3-1 (or the pseudogene TRBV3-2) with TRBJ1-5; no reliable D call. In germline, CDR1 is LGHDT, CDR2 YNNKEL (reference sequence). The CDR3 consists of 14 residues. V was trimmed by 5 bases and J by 3 bases, leaving 11 bases between them. This chain's CDR3 is CASSYSGPNQPQHF. In DNA form, the CDR3 reads TGTGCCAGCAGCTATTCAGGCCCCAATCAGCCCCAGCATTTT.

This rearrangement joins TRBV27 to TRBJ1-1; D gene ambiguous. Per germline, CDR1 MNHEY and CDR2 SMNVEV (reference sequence). Trimming cost V 2 bases and J 0 bases, with 10 bases left between them. The CDR3 length is 15 residues. The CDR3: CASSLGAGLNTEAFF. CDR3 nucleotide sequence: TGTGCCAGCAGTTTAGGAGCCGGTCTGAACACTGAAGCTTTCTTT.

This clone appeared a few times. The rearrangement uses TRBV4-1 and TRBJ2-1; 12 bases agree with TRBD2. Germline V gene sequence: CDR1 MGHRA, CDR2 YSYEKL. The CDR3 extends over 17 amino acids. Germline trimming cut 4 bases from V and 8 bases from J; bases unmatched to any gene: 12. The CDR3 DNA reads TGCGCCAGCAGCCCCAGTCCCCTAGCGGGGGGGCCTCATGAGCAGTTCTTC. Protein product: CASSPSPLAGGPHEQFF.

V usage is TRBV3-1 (or the pseudogene TRBV3-2) and J usage is TRBJ1-1, with D tentatively TRBD1 (6 bases). Trimming removed 5 bases at V and 10 bases at J, with 11 bases between. Germline assignment: CDR1 LGHDT and CDR2 YNNKEL (reference sequence). CDR3 size: 11 residues. CDR3 bases: TGTGCCAGCAGCTGGGGAGGGGGAGCTTTCTTT. This gives the protein CASSWGGGAFF.

The V and J genes are TRBV2 and TRBJ2-7; the D is unclear. Germline values: CDR1 SNHLY, CDR2 FYNNEI. Trimming took 6 bases from V and 3 from J, leaving 9 bases between them. There are 12 residues in the CDR3. CDR3 residues: CASRFNSYEQYF. In DNA form, the CDR3 reads TGTGCCAGCAGATTCAACAGCTACGAGCAGTACTTC.

The gene calls are TRBV19 and TRBJ2-2; D is perhaps TRBD2 (6 bases). This CDR3 has 16 residues. Germline V CDR1 and CDR2: LNHDA, SQIVND (reference sequence). V lost 7 bases and J 5 bases, leaving 20 bases between the germline ends. In DNA form, the CDR3 reads TGTGCCAGTACTCCCTCCGGGACTCCGGGAACCGGGGAGCTGTTTTTT. Translating it yields CASTPSGTPGTGELFF.

The chain has TRBV6-5 and TRBJ1-1, with no clear D. Germline lookup yields CDR1 MNHEY and CDR2 SVGAGI. The ends were cut back, 6 bases at V and 0 bases at J, with 11 bases in the middle. CDR3 length equals 14 residues. The CDR3 loop is CASSRSTLNTEAFF. CDR3 nucleotides: TGTGCCAGCAGCCGATCGACACTGAACACTGAAGCTTTCTTT.

The J gene is TRBJ1-1, the V gene TRBV27; possible D gene TRBD1, 5 bases. Trimming stripped 5 bases from V and 3 bases from J, with 13 bases between. Germline CDR1 MNHEY, CDR2 SMNVEV (reference sequence). The CDR3 covers 14 residues. The CDR3, as DNA: TGTGCCAGCAGTGCCGCGGGACGGTACACTGAAGCTTTCTTT. It is translated as CASSAAGRYTEAFF.

This chain connects TRBV6-4 to TRBJ1-1, with D unresolved. The CDR3 extends over 13 amino acids. V was clipped by 3 bases and J by 3 bases, with 8 bases between them. The germline gives CDR1 MRHNA, CDR2 SNTAGT. CDR3 in DNA: TGTGCCAGCAGTGAATATGAGGACACTGAAGCTTTCTTT. Its protein is CASSEYEDTEAFF.